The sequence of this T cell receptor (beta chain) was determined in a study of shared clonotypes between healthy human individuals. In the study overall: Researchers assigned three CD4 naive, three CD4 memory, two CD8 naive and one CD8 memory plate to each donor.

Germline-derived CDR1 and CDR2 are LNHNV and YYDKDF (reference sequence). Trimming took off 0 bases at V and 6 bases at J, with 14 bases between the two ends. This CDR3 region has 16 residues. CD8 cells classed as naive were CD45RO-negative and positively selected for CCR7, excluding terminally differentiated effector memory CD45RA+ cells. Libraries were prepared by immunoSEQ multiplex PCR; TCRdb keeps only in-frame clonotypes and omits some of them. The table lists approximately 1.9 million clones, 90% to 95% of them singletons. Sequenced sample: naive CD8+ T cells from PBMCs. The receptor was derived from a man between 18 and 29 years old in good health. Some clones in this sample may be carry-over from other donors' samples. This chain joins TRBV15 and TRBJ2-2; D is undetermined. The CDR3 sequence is CATSRDAPIKSGELFF. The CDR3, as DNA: TGTGCCACCAGCAGAGATGCTCCAATAAAATCCGGGGAGCTGTTTTTT.